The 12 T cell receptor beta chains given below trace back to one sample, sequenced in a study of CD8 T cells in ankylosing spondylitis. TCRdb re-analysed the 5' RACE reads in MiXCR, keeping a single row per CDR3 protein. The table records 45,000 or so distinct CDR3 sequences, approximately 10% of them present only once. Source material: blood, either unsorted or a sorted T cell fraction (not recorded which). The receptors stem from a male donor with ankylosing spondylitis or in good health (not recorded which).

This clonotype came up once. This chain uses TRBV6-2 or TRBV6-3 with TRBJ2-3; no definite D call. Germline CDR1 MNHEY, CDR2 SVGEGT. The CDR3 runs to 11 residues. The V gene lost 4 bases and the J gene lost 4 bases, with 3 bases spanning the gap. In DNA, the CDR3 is TGTGCCAGCAGTTCGGCAGATACGCAGTATTTT. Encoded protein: CASSSADTQYF.

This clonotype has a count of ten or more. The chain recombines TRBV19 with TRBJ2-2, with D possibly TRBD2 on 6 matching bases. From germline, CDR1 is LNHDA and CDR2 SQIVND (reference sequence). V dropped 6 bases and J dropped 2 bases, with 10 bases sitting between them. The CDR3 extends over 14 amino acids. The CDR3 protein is CASSGTPNTGELFF. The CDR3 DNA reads TGTGCCAGTAGCGGGACTCCCAACACCGGGGAGCTGTTTTTT.

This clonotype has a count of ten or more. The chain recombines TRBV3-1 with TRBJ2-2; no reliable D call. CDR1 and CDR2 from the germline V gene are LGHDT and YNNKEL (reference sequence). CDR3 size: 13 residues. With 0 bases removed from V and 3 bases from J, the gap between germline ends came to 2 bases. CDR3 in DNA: TGTGCCAGCAGCCAAGACCACACCGGGGAGCTGTTTTTT. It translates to CASSQDHTGELFF.

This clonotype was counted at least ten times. The CDR3 reads CSAARQAQNTEAFF. The DNA for the CDR3 is TGCAGTGCTGCGCGACAGGCTCAGAACACTGAAGCTTTCTTT. The chain has TRBV20-1 and TRBJ1-1, with a possible D match to TRBD1 (6 bases). The V and J ends lost 5 bases and 1 base respectively, with 14 bases between them. This CDR3 comprises 14 residues. In germline, CDR1 is DFQATT, CDR2 SNEGSKA (reference sequence).

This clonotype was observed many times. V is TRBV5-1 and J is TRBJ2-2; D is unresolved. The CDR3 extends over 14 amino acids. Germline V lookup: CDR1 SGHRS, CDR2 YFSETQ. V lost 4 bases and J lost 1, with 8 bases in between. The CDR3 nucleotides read TGCGCCAGCAGCCCGGACGGGAACACCGGGGAGCTGTTTTTT. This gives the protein CASSPDGNTGELFF.

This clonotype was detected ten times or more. For the CDR3, the DNA is TGTGCCAGCAGGCCGGGACAGAACACCGGGGAGCTGTTTTTT. This encodes CASRPGQNTGELFF. V usage is TRBV12-3 or TRBV12-4 and J usage is TRBJ2-2, with D perhaps TRBD1 (6 bases). The CDR3 is 14 residues long. V gave up 6 bases and J gave up 1 base, with 9 bases separating them.

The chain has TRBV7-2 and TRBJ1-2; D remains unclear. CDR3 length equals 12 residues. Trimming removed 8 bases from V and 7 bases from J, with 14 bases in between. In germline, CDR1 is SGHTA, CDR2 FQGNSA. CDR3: CASAQATFGYTF. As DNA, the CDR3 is TGTGCCAGCGCCCAGGCCACGTTTGGCTACACCTTC.

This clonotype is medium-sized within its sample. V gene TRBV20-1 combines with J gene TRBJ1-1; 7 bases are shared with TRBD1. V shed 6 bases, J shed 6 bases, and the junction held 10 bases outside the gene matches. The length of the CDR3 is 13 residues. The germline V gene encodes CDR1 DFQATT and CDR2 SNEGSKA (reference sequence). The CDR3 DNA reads TGCAGTGCCCCACGACAGGGTTGGGCTGAAGCTTTCTTT. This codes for CSAPRQGWAEAFF.

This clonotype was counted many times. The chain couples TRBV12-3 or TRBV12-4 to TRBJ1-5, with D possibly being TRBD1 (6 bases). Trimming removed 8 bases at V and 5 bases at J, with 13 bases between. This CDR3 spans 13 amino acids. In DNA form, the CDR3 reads TGTGCCAGCGGCGGGACACATCATCAGCCCCAGCATTTT. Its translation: CASGGTHHQPQHF.

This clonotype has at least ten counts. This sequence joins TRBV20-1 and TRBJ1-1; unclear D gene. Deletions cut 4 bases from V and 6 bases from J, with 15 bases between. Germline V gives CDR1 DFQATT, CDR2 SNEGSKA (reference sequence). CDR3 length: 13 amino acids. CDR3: CSATEGFVAEAFF. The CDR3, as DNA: TGCAGTGCTACCGAAGGGTTCGTCGCTGAAGCTTTCTTT.

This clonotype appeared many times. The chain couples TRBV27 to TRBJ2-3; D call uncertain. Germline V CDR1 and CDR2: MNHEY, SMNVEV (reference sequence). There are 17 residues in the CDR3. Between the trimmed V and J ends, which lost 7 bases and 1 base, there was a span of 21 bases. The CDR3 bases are TGTGCCAGCACGAGTGTTTGGCGGATCCCCGGCACAGATACGCAGTATTTT. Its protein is CASTSVWRIPGTDTQYF.

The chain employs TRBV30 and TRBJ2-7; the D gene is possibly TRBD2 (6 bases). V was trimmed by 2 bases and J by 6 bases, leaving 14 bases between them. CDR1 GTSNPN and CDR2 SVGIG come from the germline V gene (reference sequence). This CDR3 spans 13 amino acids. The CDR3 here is CAWSPSGGREQYF. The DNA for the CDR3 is TGTGCCTGGAGTCCTTCCGGGGGACGCGAGCAGTACTTC.